These 28 T cell receptor beta chains came from one sample sequenced in a study of regulatory T cells in long-lasting Graves disease. With iRepertoire HTBI primers and Arm-PCR of CDR3 regions, TCR beta libraries were built. TCRdb reprocessed the multiplex PCR reads with MiXCR, giving one entry per CDR3 protein. The table records about 470,000 distinct CDR3 sequences, around a fifth of them present only once. Time point in this sample: persistent/refractory GD, antithyroid drugs over 5 years with positive TRAb. Extracted RNA from PBMCs served as the source of the TCR library. The source was peripheral blood mononuclear cells (PBMCs), collected when the disease was refractory, from a patient treated with antithyroid drugs. The receptors were sampled from a female donor with Graves disease.

The table lists this clonotype with many counts. V and J are TRBV29-1 and TRBJ2-7, with D possibly matching TRBD1 (5 bases). This CDR3 is built from 11 residues. Deletions cut 3 bases from V and 3 bases from J, with 6 bases between. Germline V gene lookup returns CDR1 SQVTM and CDR2 ANQGSEA. CDR3 DNA sequence: TGCAGCGTTGATCAGGGCTACGAGCAGTACTTC. Residues: CSVDQGYEQYF.

This clonotype was detected many times. The chain employs TRBV11-3 and TRBJ2-7; 7 nucleotides align to TRBD2. The ends lost 1 base at V and 2 bases at J; junction bases unmatched: 8. This CDR3 contains 16 residues. Per germline, CDR1 SGHNT and CDR2 YENEEA. CDR3 DNA sequence: TGTGCCAGCAGCTTAGGTGGAGCGGGGCTTACCTACGAGCAGTACTTC. Encoded protein: CASSLGGAGLTYEQYF.

This clonotype was picked up many times. The V call is TRBV29-1, the J call TRBJ1-1; 7 bases are a match to TRBD1. Germline assignment: CDR1 SQVTM and CDR2 ANQGSEA. With V trimmed by 6 bases and J by 3 bases, 10 bases remained unmatched. The CDR3 has 14 residues. CDR3: CSVGQLGSDTEAFF. In nucleotides, the CDR3 is TGCAGCGTGGGACAGCTTGGATCTGACACTGAAGCTTTCTTT.

The table lists this clonotype with a few counts. The chain combines TRBV20-1 with TRBJ2-5, with 12 positions matching TRBD2. Trimming cost V 5 bases and J 2 bases; bases outside gene matches: 3. The length of the CDR3 is 14 residues. The germline CDR1 and CDR2 sequences are DFQATT and SNEGSKA (reference sequence). Here the CDR3 reads CSAGGLAGQETQYF. The CDR3 DNA sequence: TGCAGTGCTGGCGGACTAGCGGGGCAAGAGACCCAGTACTTC.

This clonotype was counted a few times. The gene calls are TRBV11-3 and TRBJ2-1; no clear D gene. Germline CDR1 reads SGHNT; CDR2 reads YENEEA. The CDR3 length is 13 residues. V lost 5 bases and J 7 bases, leaving 12 bases between the germline ends. In DNA, the CDR3 is TGTGCCAGCAGCCCCACCACCCGGAATGAGCAGTTCTTC. This encodes CASSPTTRNEQFF.

In the case of this clonotype: The junction departs from the called germline gene at one end, perhaps through a read error. This chain uses TRBV29-1 with TRBJ2-5; TRBD2 is a possible D gene (5 bases). This CDR3 has 10 residues. Germline V CDR1 and CDR2: SQVTM, ANQGSEA. The CDR3 coding sequence is TGCAACGTTGAGCGGGAGACCCAGTACTTC. This gives the protein CNVERETQYF.

As regards this clonotype: A much larger clone lies one base from this, so it may be a read error. The rearrangement joins TRBV2 to TRBJ1-1, with 9 nucleotides matching TRBD1. The length of the CDR3 is 14 residues. Germline CDR1 is SNHLY and CDR2 is FYNNEI. The junction had 10 bases not matched to a gene; V was cut back by 8 bases and J by 6 bases. CDR3 DNA: TGTGCCAGCCACCGGGACAGGGAAGTACCTGAAGCTTTCTTT. It yields the protein CASHRDREVPEAFF. Full variable domain (rest looked up from reference TRBV2 and TRBJ1-1): EPEVTQTPSHQVTQMGQEVILRCVPISNHLYFYWYRQILGQKVEFLVSFYNNEISEKSEIFDDQFSVERPDGSNFTLKIRSTKLEDSAMYFCASHRDREVPEAFFGQGTRLTVV.

This clonotype has more than one count but fewer than ten. J is TRBJ1-6 and V is TRBV6-2 or TRBV6-3, with TRBD1 as a possible D gene (6 bases). Germline V gene sequence: CDR1 MNHEY, CDR2 SVGEGT. This CDR3 has 14 amino acids. V lost 2 bases and J lost 10, with 12 bases in between. CDR3 residues: CASSYQGRRSPLHF. CDR3 DNA sequence: TGTGCCAGCAGTTACCAGGGGCGCAGATCACCCCTCCACTTT.

This clonotype turned up a few times. The rearrangement uses TRBV2 and TRBJ2-7, with D possibly called TRBD1 or TRBD2 (5 bases each). CDR1 is SNHLY, CDR2 FYNNEI, per germline. Trimming removed 8 bases from V and 4 bases from J, with 21 bases in between. The CDR3 length is 15 residues. CDR3 coding DNA: TGTGCCAGCGGCGAGAGGGACGGCGACGTTTACGAGCAGTACTTC. Residues: CASGERDGDVYEQYF.

This clonotype was recorded a few times. This chain joins TRBV6-1 and TRBJ2-7; 8 positions match TRBD1. The CDR3 contains 17 residues. The germline gives CDR1 MNHNS, CDR2 SASEGT. V dropped 6 bases and J dropped 0; count of bases not matched to a gene: 13. The CDR3 nucleotides are TGTGCCAGCAGCGGCGCCTCAGGGACAGGAAACTCCTACGAGCAGTACTTC. It encodes CASSGASGTGNSYEQYF.

A note on this clonotype: A clone one base away is much larger, so this may be a read error. The rearrangement uses TRBV6-5 and TRBJ2-5; the match to TRBD2 covers 7 bases. CDR1 is MNHEY, CDR2 SVGAGI, per germline. The J segment lost 3 bases and the V segment lost 2 bases, leaving 3 bases of the junction unmatched. The CDR3 consists of 14 residues. CDR3 amino acids: CASSYPAGEETQYF. In nucleotides, the CDR3 is TGTGCCAGCAGTTACCCGGCGGGGGAAGAGACCCAGTACTTC.

With regard to this clonotype: A much larger clone differs by one base, so this may be a read error. The chain recombines TRBV6-5 with TRBJ1-1; the D is unclear. CDR1 is MNHEY and CDR2 is SVGAGI in the germline V gene. The CDR3 totals 13 residues. CDR3 loop: CTSTLGLGTEAFF. The CDR3 DNA reads as TGTACCAGCACCCTCGGACTTGGCACTGAAGCTTTCTTT.

The chain joins TRBV3-1 to TRBJ2-2, with D perhaps given as TRBD1 or TRBD2 (5 bases each). In germline, CDR1 is LGHDT, CDR2 YNNKEL (reference sequence). Between the trimmed V and J ends, which lost 3 bases and 1 base, there was a span of 9 bases. There are 15 residues in the CDR3. CDR3 protein: CASSQGTGNTGELFF. CDR3 DNA: TGTGCCAGCAGCCAGGGGACGGGGAACACCGGGGAGCTGTTTTTT.

The chain employs TRBV29-1 and TRBJ2-7, with unresolved D. Germline CDR1 reads SQVTM; CDR2 reads ANQGSEA. Deletions cut 4 bases from V and 5 bases from J, with 18 bases between. The CDR3 totals 14 residues. CDR3 amino acids: CSVVPRAHTDEQYF. CDR3 coding DNA: TGCAGCGTTGTCCCCCGGGCGCATACGGACGAGCAGTACTTC.

The chain couples TRBV7-9 to TRBJ2-5; D remains ambiguous. This CDR3 region has 15 residues. V lost 6 bases and J lost 1, with 15 bases in between. The germline V gene encodes CDR1 SEHNR and CDR2 FQNEAQ (reference sequence). The CDR3 DNA sequence: TGTGCCAGCAGACATGGTGGGTCTAGCCAAGAGACCCAGTACTTC. Encoded protein: CASRHGGSSQETQYF.

This clonotype was seen a few times. V gene TRBV28 combines with J gene TRBJ2-7; no firm D call. Germline V CDR1 and CDR2: MDHEN, SYDVKM. This CDR3 comprises 16 residues. V was clipped by 5 bases and J by 1 base, with 18 bases between them. Here the CDR3 reads CASSLFNLMGSYEQYF. CDR3 in DNA: TGTGCCAGCAGTCTCTTTAATCTGATGGGTTCCTACGAGCAGTACTTC.

This chain uses TRBV28 with TRBJ2-2, with D possibly matching TRBD2 (6 bases). The germline CDR1 and CDR2 sequences are MDHEN and SYDVKM. CDR3 size: 17 residues. V was clipped by 7 bases and J by 4 bases, with 22 bases between them. The CDR3 bases are TGTGCCAGCACGCCAACACGGGACTCCTTCGGCACCGGGGAGCTGTTTTTT. It codes for CASTPTRDSFGTGELFF.

This clonotype was seen only a few times. The chain uses TRBV6-2 or TRBV6-3 and TRBJ2-5; TRBD2 matches 7 bases. Trimming took 6 bases from V and 1 from J; bases not matched to a gene: 2. This CDR3 has 13 amino acids. The germline V gene has CDR1 MNHEY and CDR2 SVGEGT. For the CDR3, the DNA is TGTGCCAGCAGGCTAGCGGCCCAAGAGACCCAGTACTTC. This sequence encodes CASRLAAQETQYF.

The sample holds a few counts of this clonotype. The genes are TRBV4-1 and TRBJ1-2; TRBD1 matches 12 bases. Germline V gene sequence: CDR1 MGHRA, CDR2 YSYEKL. The CDR3 runs to 16 residues. V was pared by 3 bases and J by 3 bases, with 5 bases of the junction left unmatched. The CDR3 nucleotides read TGCGCCAGCAGCCACGGGACAGGGGGCGTTGACTATGGCTACACCTTC. Its protein is CASSHGTGGVDYGYTF.

There are a few counts of this clonotype. The chain has TRBV5-4 and TRBJ2-2; 7 nucleotides align to TRBD1. Losses at the gene ends were 4 bases for V and 5 bases for J; bases not matched to a gene: 8. Germline V CDR1 and CDR2: SGHNT, YYREEE (reference sequence). The CDR3 length is 15 residues. This chain's CDR3 is CASSKDRVGTGELFF. CDR3 coding DNA: TGTGCCAGCAGCAAAGACAGGGTTGGGACCGGGGAGCTGTTTTTT.

The chain carries TRBV27 and TRBJ1-1, with D uncertain. Germline V lookup: CDR1 MNHEY, CDR2 SMNVEV (reference sequence). Trimming removed 5 bases from V and 4 bases from J, with 14 bases in between. This CDR3 is built from 14 residues. In DNA form, the CDR3 reads TGTGCCAGCAGTGCGGAACTGGGAATCACTGAAGCTTTCTTT. Translation gives CASSAELGITEAFF.

A few counts support this clonotype. V is TRBV3-1 and J is TRBJ1-6; D uncertain. The germline CDR1 and CDR2 sequences are LGHDT and YNNKEL (reference sequence). The CDR3 has 14 residues. Trimming shortened V by 0 bases and J by 8 bases, and 8 bases separated the two germline ends. For the CDR3, the DNA is TGTGCCAGCAGCCAAGATTCCCAGTATTCACCCCTCCACTTT. This codes for CASSQDSQYSPLHF.

This clonotype was found many times. The V call is TRBV12-3 or TRBV12-4, the J call TRBJ1-4; the D gene is possibly TRBD1 (6 bases). The CDR3 runs 14 residues. Trimming removed 7 bases from V and 7 bases from J, with 16 bases in between. The CDR3 protein is CASTLGGAVEKLFF. The CDR3, as DNA: TGTGCCAGCACCTTGGGGGGGGCGGTTGAAAAACTGTTTTTT.

CDR3 loop: CASEGVLEQYF. The CDR3 nucleotides read TGTGCCAGCGAGGGGGTTTTGGAGCAGTACTTC. This chain joins TRBV27 and TRBJ2-7, with D perhaps matching TRBD1 (6 bases). CDR3 size: 11 residues. Germline CDR1 reads MNHEY; CDR2 reads SMNVEV (reference sequence). V was pared by 8 bases and J by 7 bases, with 12 bases between.

The chain links TRBV2 to TRBJ2-4; TRBD2 might be the D (7 bases). Germline V CDR1 and CDR2: SNHLY, FYNNEI. The CDR3 totals 17 residues. Between the trimmed V and J ends, which lost 4 bases and 0 bases, there was a span of 16 bases. CDR3 DNA sequence: TGTGCCAGCAGTGCGTACCGGGGGGCCTTAGCCAAAAACATTCAGTACTTC. Protein product: CASSAYRGALAKNIQYF.

The CDR3 DNA reads as TGCAGTGCTAGAGATTGGAGGGCGGGGGCTCTCTACGAGCAGTACTTC. Its translation: CSARDWRAGALYEQYF. The rearrangement links TRBV20-1 to TRBJ2-7; D perhaps matches TRBD2 (7 bases). Germline lookup yields CDR1 DFQATT and CDR2 SNEGSKA (reference sequence). The CDR3 sequence is 16 residues long. The V and J ends lost 0 bases and 3 bases respectively, with 18 bases between them.

V and J are TRBV30 and TRBJ1-4; D might be TRBD1 (6 bases). Germline CDR1 is GTSNPN and CDR2 is SVGIG (reference sequence). The CDR3 is made up of 11 amino acids. The CDR3 DNA reads as TGTGTCGGGGGCGCGGGAGAAAAACTGTTTTTT. Translating it yields CVGGAGEKLFF.

This clonotype was counted ten times or more. The rearrangement joins TRBV28 to TRBJ2-5; a weak D match, TRBD2 (6 bases). The CDR3 extends over 14 amino acids. The V end was cut by 4 bases, the J end by 1 base, with 10 bases between. In germline, CDR1 is MDHEN, CDR2 SYDVKM. CDR3 sequence: CASSSGGAQETQYF. DNA of the CDR3: TGTGCCAGCAGTTCAGGCGGGGCCCAAGAGACCCAGTACTTC.